These T cell receptor beta chains were read from a single sample in a study of spatial heterogeneity in lung cancer. Using its own MiXCR run on the 5' RACE reads, TCRdb lists one record per CDR3 protein. The table records approximately 52,000 distinct CDR3 sequences, about 7% of them present only once. The specimen was PBMCs, collected at surgery. The receptor source for this set is a female donor with early-stage non-small cell lung cancer. Each CDR3 is given with its conserved first and last residue. Fields, in order: J gene, V gene, CDR3 length, CDR3 protein.

TRBJ2-5,TRBV11-2,14,CASSETRSGETQYF
TRBJ2-3,TRBV5-1,13,CASRRGGTDTQYF
TRBJ2-1,TRBV18,20,CASSPPRGLAAPSSYNEQFF
TRBJ2-7,TRBV5-1,15,CASSTRPGPSYEQYF
TRBJ1-1,TRBV5-1,14,CASSMSLPAPEAFF
TRBJ1-3,TRBV7-2,15,CASSLGSGPGNTIYF
TRBJ2-7,TRBV11-1,14,CASSLGGDSYEQYF
TRBJ1-1,TRBV5-1,12,CASSNDRAAAFF
TRBJ2-7,TRBV12-3/TRBV12-4,14,CASSLALTSYEQYF
TRBJ1-3,TRBV20-1,13,CSATTDRQDTIYF
TRBJ2-3,TRBV6-1,15,CASSPRDSSDVTQYF
TRBJ2-2,TRBV20-1,12,CSASHKSGELFF
TRBJ2-3,TRBV7-9,16,CASSPTLAGTTDTQYF
TRBJ1-5,TRBV3-1,15,CASSQDGTGNQPQHF
TRBJ2-1,TRBV20-1,16,CSAGTGKGPPYNEQFF
TRBJ2-1,TRBV9,16,CASSAGTPSSYNEQFF
TRBJ2-3,TRBV3-1,14,CASSLRTGEDTQYF
TRBJ1-6,TRBV27,15,CASSFGTLSHSPLHF
TRBJ1-5,TRBV11-2,13,CASSFNRDQPQHF
TRBJ2-3,TRBV7-9,15,CASSSYRGITDTQYF
TRBJ2-5,TRBV11-2,16,CASSTTLAGGQETQYF
TRBJ1-2,TRBV20-1,14,CSARDQGVNYGYTF
TRBJ1-2,TRBV7-9,14,CASSLAGGHYGYTF
TRBJ2-3,TRBV7-6,13,CASSLGLDYAQYF
TRBJ1-3,TRBV5-1,15,CASRSTGGLGNTIYF
TRBJ2-3,TRBV4-1,15,CASSQERGVKDTQYF
TRBJ2-1,TRBV12-3/TRBV12-4,15,CASSLIAGGLGEQFF
TRBJ2-1,TRBV11-2,11,CASSPSNEQFF
TRBJ2-7,TRBV28,15,CASSKLQGVLDEQYF
TRBJ2-5,TRBV5-1,15,CASSFWGADGETQYF
TRBJ2-3,TRBV29-1,10,CSVVADTQYF
TRBJ1-5,TRBV6-2/TRBV6-3,15,CASSDQGRSNQPQHF
TRBJ1-4,TRBV2,13,CASKVKSEEKLFF
TRBJ1-1,TRBV19,11,CATLMNTEAFF
TRBJ2-2,TRBV7-9,12,CASSTGIGELFF
TRBJ1-1,TRBV5-8,14,CASSLERSSTEAFF
TRBJ2-5,TRBV3-1,14,CASSPRTGKETQYF
TRBJ2-1,TRBV12-3/TRBV12-4,15,CASSPPGLAYNEQFF
TRBJ2-5,TRBV15,13,CATSRPTGFDQYF
TRBJ2-1,TRBV7-6,13,CASSSSRPSEQFF
TRBJ2-3,TRBV7-2,15,CASSRDGGSTDTQYF
TRBJ1-1,TRBV3-1,15,CASSLHRGLNTEAFF